This TCR gamma chain emerged from a study of Vδ1+ human thymocytes. Study findings and constraints: Thymic TRG and TRD repertoires appeared highly polyclonal, with Gaussian CDR3 length distributions.

By sample fraction, this clone is medium-sized (0.01 to 0.1%). The antigen remains undetermined. This CDR3 is also generated by other DNA sequences in the sample. J gave up 5 bases and V 4 bases, and 2 bases lay outside the gene matches. The CDR3 has 11 amino acids. Germline V lookup: CDR1 VENAVY, CDR2 YDSYNSRV. The template was reverse-transcribed extracted RNA. The CDR3 regions were amplified by multiplex PCR from V-gene primers to a constant-region primer. With CATT, TCRdb re-called clones from the multiplex PCR reads. The sample has about 36,000 gamma-chain clones, 20% to 25% seen once. Sequencing was done on a sample of Vdelta1+ gamma-delta thymocytes from the thymus. Subset specified: FACS-sorted CD3+ TCRalphabeta- TCRVdelta1+ TCRVdelta2- thymocytes. The clonotype originates from a girl less than two years old who had congenital heart surgery. J is TRGJ1 or TRGJ2 and V is TRGV8. The CDR3 DNA reads TGTGCCACCTGGGACCATTATAAGAAACTCTTT. It specifies CATWDHYKKLF.